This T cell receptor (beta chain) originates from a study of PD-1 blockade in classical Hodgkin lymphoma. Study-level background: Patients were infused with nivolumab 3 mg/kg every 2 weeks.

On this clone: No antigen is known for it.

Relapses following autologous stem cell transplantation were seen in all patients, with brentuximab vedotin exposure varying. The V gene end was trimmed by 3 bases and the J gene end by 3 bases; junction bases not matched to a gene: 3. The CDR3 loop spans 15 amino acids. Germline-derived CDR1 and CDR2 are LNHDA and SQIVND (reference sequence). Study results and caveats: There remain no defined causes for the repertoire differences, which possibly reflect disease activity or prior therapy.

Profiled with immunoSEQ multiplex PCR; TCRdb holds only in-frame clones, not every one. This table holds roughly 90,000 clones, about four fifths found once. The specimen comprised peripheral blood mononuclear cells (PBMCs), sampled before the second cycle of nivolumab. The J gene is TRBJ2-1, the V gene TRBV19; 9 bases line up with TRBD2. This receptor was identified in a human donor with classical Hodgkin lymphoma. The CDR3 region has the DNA TGTGCCAGTAGTATTTCTAGCGGGATCTACAATGAGCAGTTCTTC. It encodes CASSISSGIYNEQFF. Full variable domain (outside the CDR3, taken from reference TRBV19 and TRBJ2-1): DGGITQSPKYLFRKEGQNVTLSCEQNLNHDAMYWYRQDPGQGLRLIYYSQIVNDFQKGDIAEGYSVSREKKESFPLTVTSAQKNPTAFYLCASSISSGIYNEQFFGPGTRLTVL.